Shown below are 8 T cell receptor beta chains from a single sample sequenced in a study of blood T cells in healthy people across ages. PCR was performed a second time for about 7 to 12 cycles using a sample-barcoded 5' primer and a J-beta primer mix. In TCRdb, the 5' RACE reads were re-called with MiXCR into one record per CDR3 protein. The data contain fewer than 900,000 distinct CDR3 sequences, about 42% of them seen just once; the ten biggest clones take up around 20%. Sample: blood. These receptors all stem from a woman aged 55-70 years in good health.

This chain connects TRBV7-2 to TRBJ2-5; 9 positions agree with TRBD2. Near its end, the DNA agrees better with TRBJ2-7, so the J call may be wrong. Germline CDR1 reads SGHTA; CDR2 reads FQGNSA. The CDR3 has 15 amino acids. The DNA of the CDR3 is TGTGCCAGCAGCGCCGCTAGCGGGGTCCACTACGAGCAGTACTTC. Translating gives CASSAASGVHYEQYF.

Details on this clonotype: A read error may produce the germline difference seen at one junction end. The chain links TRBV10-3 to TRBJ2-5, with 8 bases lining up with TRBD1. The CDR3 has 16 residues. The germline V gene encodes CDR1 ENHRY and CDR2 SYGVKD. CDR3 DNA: TGTGCCACCAGTGGAGTCCGGGACAGGCAACAAGAGACCCAGTACTTC. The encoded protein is CATSGVRDRQQETQYF.

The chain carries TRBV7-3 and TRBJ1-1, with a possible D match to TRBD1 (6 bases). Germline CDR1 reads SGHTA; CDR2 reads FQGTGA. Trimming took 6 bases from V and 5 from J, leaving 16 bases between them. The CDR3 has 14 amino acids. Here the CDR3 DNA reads TGTGCCAGCAGTTCGGCAGGGGTGGGGACTGAAGCTTTCTTT. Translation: CASSSAGVGTEAFF.

The CDR3 is CASSLARQENEKLFF. CDR3 DNA sequence: TGTGCCAGCAGTTTAGCGCGCCAGGAGAATGAAAAACTGTTTTTT. The chain is built from TRBV12-3 or TRBV12-4 and TRBJ1-4; no clear D gene. This CDR3 region has 15 residues. The ends were cut back, 0 bases at V and 5 bases at J, with 10 bases in the middle.

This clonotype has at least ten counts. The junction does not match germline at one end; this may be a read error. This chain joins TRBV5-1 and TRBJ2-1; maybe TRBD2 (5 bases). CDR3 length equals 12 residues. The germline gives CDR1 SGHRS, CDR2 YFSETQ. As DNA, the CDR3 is TGTGCCAGCAGCTTAGCGCCCAATGAGCAGTTCTTC. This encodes CASSLAPNEQFF.

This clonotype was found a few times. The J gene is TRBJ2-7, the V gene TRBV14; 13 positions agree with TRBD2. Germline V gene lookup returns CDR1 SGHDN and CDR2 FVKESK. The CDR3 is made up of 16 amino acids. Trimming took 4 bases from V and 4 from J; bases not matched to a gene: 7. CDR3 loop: CASSRPGTSGTYEQYF. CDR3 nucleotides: TGTGCCAGCAGCCGCCCCGGGACTAGCGGGACATACGAGCAGTACTTC. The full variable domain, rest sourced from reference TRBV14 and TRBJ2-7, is EAGVTQFPSHSVIEKGQTVTLRCDPISGHDNLYWYRRVMGKEIKFLLHFVKESKQDESGMPNNRFLAERTGGTYSTLKVQPAELEDSGVYFCASSRPGTSGTYEQYFGPGTRLTVT.

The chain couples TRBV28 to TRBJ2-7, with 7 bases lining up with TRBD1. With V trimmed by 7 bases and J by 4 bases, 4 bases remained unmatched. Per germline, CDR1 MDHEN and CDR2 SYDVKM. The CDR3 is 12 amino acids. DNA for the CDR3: TGTGCCAGCAAGGGACAGAAATACGAGCAGTACTTC. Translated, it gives CASKGQKYEQYF.

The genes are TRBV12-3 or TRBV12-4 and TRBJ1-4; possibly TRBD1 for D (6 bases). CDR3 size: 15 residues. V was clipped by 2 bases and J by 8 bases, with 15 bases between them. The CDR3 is CASSLRAGAAEKLFF. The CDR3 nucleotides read TGTGCCAGCAGTTTAAGGGCAGGGGCGGCGGAAAAACTGTTTTTT.